This T cell receptor beta chain was found in a study of regulatory T cells in long-lasting Graves disease. Researchers made TCR beta libraries by using iRepertoire HTBI primers and running Arm-PCR on CDR3 regions. MiXCR was run by TCRdb on the multiplex PCR reads, yielding one entry per CDR3 protein. Among under 800,000 distinct CDR3 sequences listed, roughly 15% were seen once. Sample time point: newly diagnosed GD, antithyroid drugs for less than 3 months. Extracted PBMC RNA gave rise to the TCR library. Trimming at V came to 4 bases and at J to 10 bases, leaving 6 bases not matched to a gene. The CDR3 sequence is 14 residues long. Germline V gene sequence: CDR1 LGHDT, CDR2 YNNKEL (reference sequence). This same sample was also part of a study on T cells in Graves' hyperthyroidism and ophthalmopathy.

This clonotype was obtained from a woman aged 25 to 39 with Graves disease. The chain combines TRBV3-1 with TRBJ1-6, with 8 bases fitting TRBD1. Material: peripheral blood mononuclear cells (PBMCs), obtained at new diagnosis, from a patient treated with antithyroid drugs. The CDR3 nucleotides read TGTGCCAGCAGCCCGAAGACAGGGGTGTCACCCCTCCACTTT. Translating gives CASSPKTGVSPLHF.